One sample yielded the 17 T cell receptor beta chains listed below, sequenced in a study of OX40 agonist ivuxolimab in advanced cancers. Data came from immunoSEQ multiplex PCR; TCRdb stores just in-frame clones and leaves some out. The table lists more than 55,000 clones, 85% to 90% of them singletons. The material sequenced was CD4+ or CD8+ T cells sorted from blood, taken in a trial of the OX40 agonist ivuxolimab. These receptor sequences come from an adult with an advanced solid tumor such as melanoma, head and neck, liver or kidney cancer.

The chain employs TRBV7-9 and TRBJ2-1, with 11 nucleotides matching TRBD2. This CDR3 region has 14 residues. Per germline, CDR1 SEHNR and CDR2 FQNEAQ (reference sequence). V was pared by 5 bases and J by 12 bases, with 9 bases of the junction left unmatched. The CDR3 loop reads CASSLTSGGRRQFF. CDR3 DNA: TGTGCCAGCAGCCTTACTAGCGGGGGACGTCGGCAGTTCTTC.

The chain combines TRBV30 with TRBJ2-2; 11 positions match TRBD1. Trimming cost V 5 bases and J 7 bases; bases outside gene matches: 6. Germline V gene lookup returns CDR1 GTSNPN and CDR2 SVGIG (reference sequence). This CDR3 region has 14 residues. This CDR3 is CAWSGTGGIGELFF. The DNA for the CDR3 is TGTGCCTGGTCCGGGACAGGGGGGATCGGGGAGCTGTTTTTT.

The V and J genes are TRBV28 and TRBJ2-7; D possibly uses TRBD1 or TRBD2 (5 bases each). This CDR3 has 14 amino acids. Trimming removed 7 bases from V and 3 bases from J, with 16 bases in between. Germline V lookup: CDR1 MDHEN, CDR2 SYDVKM. The CDR3 protein is CASMGEPPYYEQYF. CDR3 sequence (DNA): TGTGCCAGCATGGGGGAACCACCCTACTACGAGCAGTACTTC. The variable domain in full, completed from reference TRBV28 and TRBJ2-7, reads DVKVTQSSRYLVKRTGEKVFLECVQDMDHENMFWYRQDPGLGLRLIYFSYDVKMKEKGDIPEGYSVSREKKERFSLILESASTNQTSMYLCASMGEPPYYEQYFGPGTRLTVT.

The rearrangement links TRBV18 to TRBJ2-3; D not certain. Germline V gene sequence: CDR1 KGHSH, CDR2 LQKENI. V lost 2 bases and J 4 bases, leaving 13 bases between the germline ends. The CDR3 loop spans 15 amino acids. The CDR3 region has the DNA TGTGCCAGCTCACCAGCGGCGAACCGGGCAGATACGCAGTATTTT. Amino acid sequence: CASSPAANRADTQYF.

The chain couples TRBV29-1 to TRBJ2-2, with TRBD2 matching over 8 bases. CDR1 is SQVTM, CDR2 ANQGSEA, per germline. The ends lost 6 bases at V and 2 bases at J; junction bases unmatched: 5. The CDR3 extends over 14 amino acids. The CDR3 loop reads CSVTAGGNTGELFF. CDR3 DNA sequence: TGCAGCGTGACGGCGGGGGGTAACACCGGGGAGCTGTTTTTT.

The V gene is TRBV7-2, the J gene TRBJ2-3, with 7 bases fitting TRBD2. In germline, CDR1 is SGHTA, CDR2 FQGNSA. The CDR3 contains 13 residues. V lost 10 bases and J lost 6; bases outside the gene matches: 10. Here the CDR3 reads CATGGGPRDTQYF. Written as DNA, the CDR3 is TGTGCCACCGGGGGAGGGCCAAGGGATACGCAGTATTTT. Together with reference TRBV7-2 and TRBJ2-3, the CDR3 gives the full variable domain: GAGVSQSPSNKVTEKGKDVELRCDPISGHTALYWYRQSLGQGLEFLIYFQGNSAPDKSGLPSDRFSAERTGGSVSTLTIQRTQQEDSAVYLCATGGGPRDTQYFGPGTRLTVL.

The chain is built from TRBV5-1 and TRBJ1-2; D not resolved. Germline values: CDR1 SGHRS, CDR2 YFSETQ. The CDR3 covers 13 residues. Trimming pared 0 bases from V and 4 bases from J, leaving 7 bases between. The CDR3 coding sequence is TGCGCCAGCAGCTTGGGTCTCCTCTATGGCTACACCTTC. This sequence encodes CASSLGLLYGYTF.

Only a few counts were recorded for this clone. In DNA, the CDR3 is TGTGCCAGCAGCCCATCATTCACGGAGGCCTTTACTGAAGCTTTCTTT. It is translated as CASSPSFTEAFTEAFF. The gene calls are TRBV5-6 and TRBJ1-1; D remains unclear. In germline, CDR1 is SGHDT, CDR2 YYEEEE. This CDR3 is built from 16 residues. V was trimmed by 4 bases and J by 5 bases, leaving 21 bases between them.

The chain links TRBV28 to TRBJ2-5; 10 nucleotides align to TRBD2. The CDR3 runs to 15 residues. The V and J ends lost 4 bases and 4 bases, in that order; junction bases with no gene match: 6. Germline V gene data show CDR1 as MDHEN and CDR2 as SYDVKM. The CDR3, as DNA: TGTGCCAGCAGTTCAAGCGGGGGGGTAGGAGAGACCCAGTACTTC. It is translated as CASSSSGGVGETQYF.

This chain connects TRBV29-1 to TRBJ2-2, with D hard to call. This CDR3 spans 13 amino acids. V was pared by 4 bases and J by 0 bases, with 6 bases between. The germline CDR1 and CDR2 sequences are SQVTM and ANQGSEA. The CDR3 nucleotides are TGCAGCGTTGTCAGCCCGAACACCGGGGAGCTGTTTTTT. This codes for CSVVSPNTGELFF.

The chain is built from TRBV28 and TRBJ1-1, with a tentative D call TRBD1 (5 bases). The germline V gene has CDR1 MDHEN and CDR2 SYDVKM. Trimming pared 6 bases from V and 6 bases from J, leaving 11 bases between. There are 12 residues in the CDR3. CDR3 residues: CASRPRGPEAFF. As DNA, the CDR3 is TGTGCCAGCAGACCCCGGGGACCTGAAGCTTTCTTT.

The chain has TRBV28 and TRBJ1-2; TRBD1 matches 9 bases. The germline V gene encodes CDR1 MDHEN and CDR2 SYDVKM. The CDR3 is 10 residues long. This chain's CDR3 is CYGTGCGYTF. CDR3 coding DNA: TGTTATGGGACAGGGTGTGGCTACACCTTC.

The chain carries TRBV27 and TRBJ2-2; the D is unclear. The CDR3 length is 15 residues. The V end lost 5 bases, the J end lost 7 bases, and 17 bases lay between the germline ends. CDR1 is MNHEY, CDR2 SMNVEV, per germline (reference sequence). The CDR3 loop reads CASSRRTESRGELFF. The DNA of the CDR3 is TGTGCCAGCAGTAGACGAACAGAATCACGCGGGGAGCTGTTTTTT.

This clone came up once. The chain links TRBV6-1 to TRBJ2-5; a weak D match, TRBD2 (5 bases). Trimming stripped 6 bases from V and 4 bases from J, with 12 bases between. This CDR3 region has 13 residues. Per germline, CDR1 MNHNS and CDR2 SASEGT. In nucleotides, the CDR3 is TGTGCCAGCAGGAGGGAGTGGGGAGAGACCCAGTACTTC. Its translation is CASRREWGETQYF.

V is TRBV18 and J is TRBJ1-6, with a possible D match to TRBD1 (5 bases). V was cut by 4 bases and J by 9 bases, with 28 bases left in between. The germline V gene has CDR1 KGHSH and CDR2 LQKENI. CDR3 length equals 19 residues. In DNA, the CDR3 is TGTGCCAGCTCACTAAACCAAAATTCAGGGTTTATCTGGTCTTCACCCCTCCACTTT. Translated, it gives CASSLNQNSGFIWSSPLHF.

The V gene is TRBV2, the J gene TRBJ1-5, with a weak D call TRBD1 (6 bases). The CDR3 is 13 residues long. The germline V and J ends were trimmed by 11 bases and 2 bases, with 13 bases remaining between them. Per the germline V gene, CDR1 is SNHLY and CDR2 is FYNNEI. The CDR3, as DNA: TGTGCCCTCGGGGGCGGTGGCAATCAGCCCCAGCATTTT. It specifies CALGGGGNQPQHF.

This chain uses TRBV6-6 with TRBJ1-1; the D gene is possibly TRBD1 (5 bases). Trimming stripped 10 bases from V and 0 bases from J, with 15 bases between. Germline-derived CDR1 and CDR2 are MNHNY and SVGAGI (reference sequence). The CDR3 runs to 14 residues. The CDR3 loop reads CATSDTNMNTEAFF. CDR3 DNA sequence: TGTGCCACCTCGGACACAAACATGAACACTGAAGCTTTCTTT.